A single T cell receptor (beta chain) is shown here with its context. The antigen is undetermined. The V gene lost 4 bases and the J gene lost 1 base, with 5 bases spanning the gap. Germline V gene data show CDR1 as MGHRA and CDR2 as YSYEKL. The CDR3 sequence is 13 residues long. This specimen belongs to a study of cytomegalovirus exposure and HLA in healthy donors. Whole-study findings and limits: Beyond CMV serostatus, there was no information to go on about immune exposure. The authors later found TCR association rates varying by HLA locus, with DRB1 most and HLA-C fewest.

It was with 60 Vbeta and 13 Jbeta primers that the PCR ran. Method: immunoSEQ multiplex PCR; TCRdb's copy keeps in-frame clones and lacks some. This sample carries approximately 200,000 clones, 70% to 80% of them seen once, and the ten largest clones take around 15%. The sequenced sample was PBMCs. This TCR derives from a man in his forties in good health and CMV-seronegative. J is TRBJ1-3 and V is TRBV4-1; no definite D call. The CDR3 here is CASSPYSGNTIYF. The CDR3, as DNA: TGCGCCAGCAGCCCCTATTCTGGAAACACCATATATTTT.